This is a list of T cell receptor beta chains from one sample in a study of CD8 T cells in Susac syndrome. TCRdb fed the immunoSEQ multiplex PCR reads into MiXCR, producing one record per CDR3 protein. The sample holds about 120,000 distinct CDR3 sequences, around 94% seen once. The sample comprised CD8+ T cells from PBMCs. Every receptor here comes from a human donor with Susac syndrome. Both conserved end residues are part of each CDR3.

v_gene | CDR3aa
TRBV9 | CASSVTGGPLYGYTF
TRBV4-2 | CASSNSLYNEQFF
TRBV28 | CASSSRGPDRTYNEQFF
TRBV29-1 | CSVVLGDVNEQYF
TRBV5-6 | CASSLPQGYEQYF
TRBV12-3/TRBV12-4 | CASSLPGAPNIQYF
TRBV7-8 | CASSRTDSLRGYTF
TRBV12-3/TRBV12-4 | CASSPRDRIYNEQFF
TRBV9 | CASSVAGETEAFF
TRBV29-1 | CSVKPGETEAFF
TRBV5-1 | CASSPRGQPPGHQAFF
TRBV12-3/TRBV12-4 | CASSKQGDEQFF
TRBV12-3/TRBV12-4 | CASRSPNRDSTGTQYF
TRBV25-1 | CASSGGGANTEAFF